These T cell receptor beta chains were read from a single sample in a study of T cell responses to AZD1222 COVID-19 vaccine. The protocol was immunoSEQ multiplex PCR, while the TCRdb copy is restricted to in-frame clones and leaves out a portion. The data contain 75,000 to 95,000 clones, roughly 90% of them singletons. The material was peripheral blood, obtained on day 0 of AZD1222 vaccination. These receptors all come from an adult in good health. Each CDR3 is given with its conserved first and last residue. Fields, in order: clone size, V gene, D gene, J gene, CDR3 DNA, CDR3 protein. The D gene is left open where the match is weak. Not all rows give a size; the values are once, few, many and, for expanded clones, a class.

size: .; V: TRBV5-1; D: .; J: TRBJ2-7; DNA: TGCGCCAGCAGGCGCGGACTTACCTACGAGCAGTACTTC; CDR3: CASRRGLTYEQYF
size: .; V: TRBV3-1/TRBV3-2; D: .; J: TRBJ1-1; DNA: TGTGCCAGCAGCCAGGGAACGTTGGAAGCTTTCTTT; CDR3: CASSQGTLEAFF
size: once; V: TRBV5-4; D: .; J: TRBJ2-7; DNA: TGTGCCAGCAGCGTATCCGGGGCCGTAGCTGGCGAGCAGTACTTC; CDR3: CASSVSGAVAGEQYF
size: .; V: TRBV18; D: .; J: TRBJ1-2; DNA: TGTGCCAGCTCACCACGGGGACGGGGATCAAACTATGGCTACACCTTC; CDR3: CASSPRGRGSNYGYTF
size: .; V: TRBV6-2/TRBV6-3; D: .; J: TRBJ2-6; DNA: TGTGCCAGCAGTTACTCCAGGGTTGGCGGGGCCAACGTCCTGACTTTC; CDR3: CASSYSRVGGANVLTF
size: .; V: TRBV11-3; D: .; J: TRBJ1-6; DNA: TGTGCCAGCAGCTTTAGTCCCGAATCACCCCTCCACTTT; CDR3: CASSFSPESPLHF
size: .; V: TRBV9; D: .; J: TRBJ1-4; DNA: TGTGCCAGCAGCGTTCCGGGATCGGGGGAAAAACTGTTTTTT; CDR3: CASSVPGSGEKLFF
size: once; V: TRBV4-1; D: .; J: TRBJ1-5; DNA: TGCGCCAGCAGCCACAAGGAAGGGGTAGGCCAGCCCCAGCATTTT; CDR3: CASSHKEGVGQPQHF
size: few; V: TRBV4-2; D: .; J: TRBJ2-3; DNA: TGTGCCAGCAGCCAAGATTGGGACTCCCGCGGAGATACGCAGTATTTT; CDR3: CASSQDWDSRGDTQYF
size: .; V: TRBV7-3; D: .; J: TRBJ2-5; DNA: TGTGCCAGCAGCTTAGGTTTCGGGGTTGTGGAGACCCAGTACTTC; CDR3: CASSLGFGVVETQYF
size: .; V: TRBV6-1; D: .; J: TRBJ2-5; DNA: TGTGCCAGCAGTGAAAACCTAGGACAAGAGACCCAGTACTTC; CDR3: CASSENLGQETQYF
size: .; V: TRBV28; D: .; J: TRBJ1-1; DNA: TGTGCCAGCAGTTTAGGGGGGGCAGGAAACACTGAAGCTTTCTTT; CDR3: CASSLGGAGNTEAFF
size: .; V: TRBV10-2; D: TRBD2; J: TRBJ2-7; DNA: TGCGCCAGCACCCCGGGGGGGTCTCTAACCTACGAGCAGTACTTC; CDR3: CASTPGGSLTYEQYF
size: .; V: TRBV7-3; D: .; J: TRBJ1-2; DNA: TGTGCCAGCAGCCCCCGATCGGGGGGAGTAGGGGTTGGCTACACCTTC; CDR3: CASSPRSGGVGVGYTF
size: .; V: TRBV28; D: TRBD1; J: TRBJ2-2; DNA: TGTGCCAGCAGTGGGGGACAGTTCACCGGGGAGCTGTTTTTT; CDR3: CASSGGQFTGELFF
size: .; V: TRBV18; D: .; J: TRBJ1-5; DNA: TGTGCCAGCTCACCACCTTCGGCCGGCCTCAATCAGCCCCAGCATTTT; CDR3: CASSPPSAGLNQPQHF
size: .; V: TRBV10-3; D: TRBD2; J: TRBJ2-1; DNA: TGTGCCATGGGACTAGCGGTCAATGAGCAGTTCTTC; CDR3: CAMGLAVNEQFF
size: .; V: TRBV4-1; D: TRBD1; J: TRBJ1-6; DNA: TGCGCCAGCAGCCGGGAGGACAGGGGGAATTCACCCCTCCACTTT; CDR3: CASSREDRGNSPLHF
size: .; V: TRBV19; D: .; J: TRBJ1-1; DNA: TGTGCCAGTAGTATAGCCCCAGCTAACACTGAAGCTTTCTTT; CDR3: CASSIAPANTEAFF
size: .; V: TRBV6-5; D: .; J: TRBJ2-1; DNA: TGTGCCAGCAGAGCCGGGACCTACAATGAGCAGTTCTTC; CDR3: CASRAGTYNEQFF
size: .; V: TRBV7-2; D: .; J: TRBJ2-1; DNA: TGTGCCAGCAGCGAGGACGTTAGACAGACCAATGAGCAGTTCTTC; CDR3: CASSEDVRQTNEQFF
size: few; V: TRBV6-2/TRBV6-3; D: .; J: TRBJ1-5; DNA: TGTGCCAGCAGTTACTCTCGGCCTACCGGGCAGCCCCAGCATTTT; CDR3: CASSYSRPTGQPQHF
size: .; V: TRBV12-3/TRBV12-4; D: .; J: TRBJ1-6; DNA: TGTGCCAGCAGTTTACAGAATTCACCCCTCCACTTT; CDR3: CASSLQNSPLHF
size: .; V: TRBV6-2/TRBV6-3; D: TRBD1; J: TRBJ2-7; DNA: TGTGCCAGCAGCTCCGGGACAGGGGGCGCAGGAACCTACGAGCAGTACTTC; CDR3: CASSSGTGGAGTYEQYF
size: .; V: TRBV5-1; D: .; J: TRBJ2-3; DNA: TGCGCCAGCAGCTTGGGTGGCAGGGCCACAGATACGCAGTATTTT; CDR3: CASSLGGRATDTQYF
size: .; V: TRBV2; D: TRBD1; J: TRBJ2-7; DNA: TGTGCCAGCTCCGGGACAGGGGACTACGAGCAGTACTTC; CDR3: CASSGTGDYEQYF
size: .; V: TRBV4-1; D: TRBD1; J: TRBJ1-2; DNA: TGCGCCAGCAGGGGGGACAGGGTTGGGGGCTACACCTTC; CDR3: CASRGDRVGGYTF
size: once; V: TRBV21-1; D: .; J: TRBJ1-5; DNA: TGTGCCAGCAGCGCCACGGGACAGGGGGCCAATCAGCCCCAGCATTTT; CDR3: CASSATGQGANQPQHF
size: .; V: TRBV28; D: TRBD1; J: TRBJ1-1; DNA: TGTGCCAGCACCACACCGGGACAGGAAGCTTTCTTT; CDR3: CASTTPGQEAFF